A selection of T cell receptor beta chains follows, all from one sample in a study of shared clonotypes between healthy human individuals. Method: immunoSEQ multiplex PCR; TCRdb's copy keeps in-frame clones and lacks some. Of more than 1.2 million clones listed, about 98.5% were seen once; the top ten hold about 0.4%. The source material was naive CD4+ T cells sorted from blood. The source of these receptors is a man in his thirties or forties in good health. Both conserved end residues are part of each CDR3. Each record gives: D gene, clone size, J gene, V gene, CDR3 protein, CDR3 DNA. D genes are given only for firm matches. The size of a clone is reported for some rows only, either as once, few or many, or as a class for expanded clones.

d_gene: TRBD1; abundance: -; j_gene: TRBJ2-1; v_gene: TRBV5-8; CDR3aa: CASSLVGTDSYNEQFF; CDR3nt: TGTGCCAGCAGCTTGGTGGGGACAGACTCCTACAATGAGCAGTTCTTC
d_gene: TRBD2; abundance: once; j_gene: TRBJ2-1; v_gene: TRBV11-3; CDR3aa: CASSLGDYKRSEQFF; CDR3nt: TGTGCCAGCAGCTTAGGGGACTATAAGCGTTCTGAGCAGTTCTTC
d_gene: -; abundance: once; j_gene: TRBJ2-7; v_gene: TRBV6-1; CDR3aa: CASSPERVSYEQYF; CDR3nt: TGTGCCAGCAGCCCAGAGCGGGTATCCTACGAGCAGTACTTC
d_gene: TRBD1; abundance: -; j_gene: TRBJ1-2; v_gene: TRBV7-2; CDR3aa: CASSLALMPGQGARDYGYTF; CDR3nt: TGTGCCAGCAGCTTAGCCCTAATGCCGGGACAGGGGGCTCGTGACTATGGCTACACCTTC
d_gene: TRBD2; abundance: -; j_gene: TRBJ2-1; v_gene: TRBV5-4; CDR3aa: CASSLAGTSSNEQFF; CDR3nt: TGTGCCAGCAGCTTGGCCGGGACTAGCAGTAATGAGCAGTTCTTC
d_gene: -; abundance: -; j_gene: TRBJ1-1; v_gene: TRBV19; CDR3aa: CASKGGNTEAFF; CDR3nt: TGTGCCAGTAAAGGAGGAAACACTGAAGCTTTCTTT
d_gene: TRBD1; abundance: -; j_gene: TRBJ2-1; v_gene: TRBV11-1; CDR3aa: CASSSKDRGRRGLQFF; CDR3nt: TGTGCCAGCAGCTCAAAGGACAGGGGGCGCAGGGGCCTGCAGTTCTTC
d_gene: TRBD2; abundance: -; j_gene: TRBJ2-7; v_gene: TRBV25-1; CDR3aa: CASSDRLAEAEQYF; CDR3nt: TGTGCCAGCAGTGATCGGCTAGCGGAAGCCGAGCAGTACTTC
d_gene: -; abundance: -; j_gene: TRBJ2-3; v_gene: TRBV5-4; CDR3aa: CASSTGGGDTQYF; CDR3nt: TGTGCCAGCAGTACGGGTGGCGGGGATACGCAGTATTTT
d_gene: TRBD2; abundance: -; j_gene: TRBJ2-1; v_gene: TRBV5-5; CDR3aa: CASSRTSGAYNEQFF; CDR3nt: TGTGCCAGCAGTCGAACTAGCGGGGCCTACAATGAGCAGTTCTTC
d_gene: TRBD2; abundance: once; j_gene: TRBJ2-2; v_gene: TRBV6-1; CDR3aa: CASSEGTSQNTGELFF; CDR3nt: TGTGCCAGCAGTGAGGGGACTAGCCAGAACACCGGGGAGCTGTTTTTT
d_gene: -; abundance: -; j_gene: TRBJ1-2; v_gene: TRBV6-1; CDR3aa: CASSDRRRDYGYTF; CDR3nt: TGTGCCAGCAGTGATAGGCGAAGGGACTATGGCTACACCTTC
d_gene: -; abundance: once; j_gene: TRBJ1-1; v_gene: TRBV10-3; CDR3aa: CAISEPLTGHTEAFF; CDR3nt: TGTGCCATCAGTGAACCTTTAACAGGTCACACTGAAGCTTTCTTT
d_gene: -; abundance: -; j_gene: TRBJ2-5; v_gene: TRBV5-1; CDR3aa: CASSLSFPGRETQYF; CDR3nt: TGCGCCAGCAGCTTGAGTTTTCCAGGGCGGGAGACCCAGTACTTC
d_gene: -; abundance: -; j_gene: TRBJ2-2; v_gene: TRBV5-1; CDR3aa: CASRPSTGELFF; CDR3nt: TGCGCCAGCAGGCCGAGCACCGGGGAGCTGTTTTTT
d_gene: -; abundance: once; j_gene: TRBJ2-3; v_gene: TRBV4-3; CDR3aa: CASSQEGISDTQYF; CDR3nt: TGCGCCAGCAGCCAAGAGGGCATATCAGATACGCAGTATTTT
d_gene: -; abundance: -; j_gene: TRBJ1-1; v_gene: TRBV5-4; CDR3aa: CASSSGRTYTEAFF; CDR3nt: TGTGCCAGCAGCTCGGGACGGACGTACACTGAAGCTTTCTTT
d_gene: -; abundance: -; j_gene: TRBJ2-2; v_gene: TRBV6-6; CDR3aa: CASRKGRAGELFF; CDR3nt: TGTGCCAGCAGGAAGGGCCGCGCCGGGGAGCTGTTTTTT
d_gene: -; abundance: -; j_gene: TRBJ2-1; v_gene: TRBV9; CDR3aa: CASSVMASSYNEQFF; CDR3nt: TGTGCCAGCAGCGTAATGGCTAGCTCCTACAATGAGCAGTTCTTC
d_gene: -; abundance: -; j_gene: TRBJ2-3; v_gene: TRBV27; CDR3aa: CASSPRGDTQYF; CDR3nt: TGTGCCAGCAGTCCCCGAGGGGATACGCAGTATTTT
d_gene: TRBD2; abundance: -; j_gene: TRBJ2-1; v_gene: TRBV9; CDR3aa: CASSVLSGRSNEQFF; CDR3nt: TGTGCCAGCAGCGTCCTGAGCGGGAGATCCAATGAGCAGTTCTTC
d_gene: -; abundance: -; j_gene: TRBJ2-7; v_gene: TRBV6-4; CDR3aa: CASGEKSYEQYF; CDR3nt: TGTGCCAGCGGAGAGAAATCCTACGAGCAGTACTTC
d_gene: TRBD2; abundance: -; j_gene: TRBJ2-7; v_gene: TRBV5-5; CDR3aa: CASSLAGARSYEQYF; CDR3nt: TGTGCCAGCAGCTTAGCGGGAGCGAGATCCTACGAGCAGTACTTC
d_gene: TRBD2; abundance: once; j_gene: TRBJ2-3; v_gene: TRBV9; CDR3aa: CASSGRLAGGLDTQYF; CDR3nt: TGTGCCAGCAGCGGACGACTAGCGGGAGGATTAGATACGCAGTATTTT
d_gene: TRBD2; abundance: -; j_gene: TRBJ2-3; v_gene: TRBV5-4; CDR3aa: CASSPGGVDTQYF; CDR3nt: TGTGCCAGCAGCCCTGGGGGGGTTGATACGCAGTATTTT
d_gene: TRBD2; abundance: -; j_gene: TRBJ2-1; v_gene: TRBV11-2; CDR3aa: CASSPTSGSLYNEQFF; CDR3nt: TGTGCCAGCAGCCCTACTAGCGGGAGTCTTTACAATGAGCAGTTCTTC
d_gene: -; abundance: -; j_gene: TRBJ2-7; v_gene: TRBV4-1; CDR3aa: CASSQVGGMNLYF; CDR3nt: TGCGCCAGCAGCCAAGTGGGCGGTATGAATCTGTACTTC
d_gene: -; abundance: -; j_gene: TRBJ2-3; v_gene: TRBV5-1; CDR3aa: CASSLGRYTDTQYF; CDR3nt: TGCGCCAGCAGCTTGGGGCGATACACAGATACGCAGTATTTT
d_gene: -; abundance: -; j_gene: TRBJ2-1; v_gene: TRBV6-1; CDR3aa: CASSEALQRGPWNEQFF; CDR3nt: TGTGCCAGCAGTGAAGCGCTTCAGCGCGGGCCTTGGAATGAGCAGTTCTTC
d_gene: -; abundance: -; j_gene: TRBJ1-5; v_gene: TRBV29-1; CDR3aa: CSVERTVGGPQHF; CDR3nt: TGCAGCGTTGAGAGGACAGTCGGAGGGCCCCAGCATTTT
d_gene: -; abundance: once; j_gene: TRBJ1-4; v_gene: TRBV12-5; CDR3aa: CAAETVGGEKLFF; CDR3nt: TGTGCTGCCGAGACAGTCGGGGGTGAAAAACTGTTTTTT
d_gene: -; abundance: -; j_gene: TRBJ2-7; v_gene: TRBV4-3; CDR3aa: CASSQGKNSVENSYEQYF; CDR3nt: TGCGCCAGCAGCCAAGGCAAAAACAGTGTTGAAAATTCCTACGAGCAGTACTTC
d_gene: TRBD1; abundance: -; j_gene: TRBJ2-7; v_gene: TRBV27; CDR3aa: CASSTRRGQRYEQYF; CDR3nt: TGTGCCAGCAGCACCCGCCGGGGACAGCGCTACGAGCAGTACTTC
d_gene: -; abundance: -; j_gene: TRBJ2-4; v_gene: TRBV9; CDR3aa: CASSVDTLAKNIQYF; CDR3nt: TGTGCCAGCAGCGTAGATACGTTAGCCAAAAACATTCAGTACTTC
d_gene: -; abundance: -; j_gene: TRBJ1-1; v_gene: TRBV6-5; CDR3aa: CASSFYRDTEAFF; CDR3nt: TGTGCCAGCAGTTTTTACCGGGACACTGAAGCTTTCTTT
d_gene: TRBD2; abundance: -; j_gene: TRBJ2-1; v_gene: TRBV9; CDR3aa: CASSVGGRAFSYNEQFF; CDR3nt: TGTGCCAGCAGCGTAGGAGGGAGGGCCTTCTCCTACAATGAGCAGTTCTTC
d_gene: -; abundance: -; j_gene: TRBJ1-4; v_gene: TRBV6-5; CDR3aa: CASSETLRSEKLFF; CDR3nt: TGTGCCAGCAGTGAGACACTTAGATCTGAAAAACTGTTTTTT
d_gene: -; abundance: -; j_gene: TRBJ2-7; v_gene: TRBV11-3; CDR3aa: CASSQSQVGVHEQYF; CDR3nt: TGTGCCAGCAGCCAATCACAGGTGGGGGTCCACGAGCAGTACTTC
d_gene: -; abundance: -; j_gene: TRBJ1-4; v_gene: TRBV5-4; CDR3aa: CASSLEPGGAGEKLFF; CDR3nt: TGTGCCAGCAGCTTGGAACCCGGAGGGGCCGGGGAAAAACTGTTTTTT
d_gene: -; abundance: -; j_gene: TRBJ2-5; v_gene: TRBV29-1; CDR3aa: CSVDPGTWETQYF; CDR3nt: TGCAGCGTTGACCCCGGGACTTGGGAGACCCAGTACTTC
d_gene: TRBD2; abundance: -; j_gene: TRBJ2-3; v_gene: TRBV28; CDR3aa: CASSLGLGLAAITDTQYF; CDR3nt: TGTGCCAGCAGTTTAGGCCTGGGACTAGCGGCAATCACAGATACGCAGTATTTT